One and the same sample provided the 26 T cell receptor beta chains below, sequenced in a study of T cells after yellow fever vaccination. A single record per CDR3 protein comes from TCRdb applying MiXCR to the 5' RACE reads. The sample shows about 69,000 distinct CDR3 sequences, approximately 5% of them seen only once. Here the sequenced sample was CD4+ T cells sorted from PBMCs, taken less than 16 days after the first yellow fever vaccination. These receptors were taken from a man between 18 and 29 years old who received the YFV17D yellow fever vaccine.

There are many counts of this clonotype. The chain is built from TRBV5-1 and TRBJ2-3; TRBD2 aligns across 8 bases. Trimming removed 3 bases from V and 3 bases from J; junction bases left unmatched: 6. CDR1 is SGHRS, CDR2 YFSETQ, per germline. The CDR3 loop spans 15 amino acids. The CDR3 DNA is TGCGCCAGCAGCTCGGGGACTAGGCAGACAGATACGCAGTATTTT. Amino acids: CASSSGTRQTDTQYF.

This clonotype was observed at least ten times. The chain links TRBV7-3 to TRBJ2-1, with TRBD2 matching 11 bases. Germline V lookup: CDR1 SGHTA, CDR2 FQGTGA. CDR3 size: 14 residues. The junction had 3 bases not matched to a gene; V was cut back by 5 bases and J by 6 bases. The CDR3 DNA follows: TGTGCCAGCAGCCTTAGCGGGGGGGTCAATGAGCAGTTCTTC. Its translation: CASSLSGGVNEQFF. The whole variable domain, filled in from reference TRBV7-3 and TRBJ2-1, reads GAGVSQTPSNKVTEKGKYVELRCDPISGHTALYWYRQSLGQGPEFLIYFQGTGAADDSGLPNDRFFAVRPEGSVSTLKIQRTERGDSAVYLCASSLSGGVNEQFFGPGTRLTVL.

This clonotype showed up many times. The chain links TRBV12-3 or TRBV12-4 to TRBJ2-5; D possibly matches TRBD1 or TRBD2 (5 bases each). The CDR3 extends over 14 amino acids. The V end lost 6 bases, the J end lost 5 bases, and 16 bases lay between the germline ends. In DNA, the CDR3 is TGTGCCAGCAGCCGGGACCCCCGAGGGGAGACCCAGTACTTC. Amino acid sequence: CASSRDPRGETQYF.

This clonotype was observed many times. The chain links TRBV19 to TRBJ2-3; 7 bases match TRBD1. With V trimmed by 5 bases and J by 6 bases, 5 bases remained unmatched. CDR1 and CDR2 (germline): LNHDA, SQIVND (reference sequence). This CDR3 comprises 13 residues. This CDR3 is CASSFSRGDTQYF. In nucleotides, the CDR3 is TGTGCCAGTAGTTTCTCCAGGGGGGATACGCAGTATTTT.

This clonotype was seen ten or more times. The chain uses TRBV9 and TRBJ2-1, with 7 bases lining up with TRBD1. Losses at the gene ends were 4 bases for V and 7 bases for J; bases not matched to a gene: 11. The germline V gene encodes CDR1 SGDLS and CDR2 YYNGEE. The CDR3 has 15 residues. The CDR3 DNA sequence: TGTGCCAGCAGCTCCCGACAGGGCTCGGGTAATGAGCAGTTCTTC. It is translated as CASSSRQGSGNEQFF.

This clonotype has a count of ten or more. The chain is built from TRBV12-3 or TRBV12-4 and TRBJ2-6; 7 bases match TRBD1. The trim removed 5 bases at V and 1 base at J, leaving 2 bases unmatched. The CDR3 runs to 15 residues. The CDR3 DNA reads as TGTGCCAGCAGTCACAGGGGTTCTGGGGCCAACGTCCTGACTTTC. The encoded protein is CASSHRGSGANVLTF.

This clonotype was seen ten or more times. The rearrangement uses TRBV30 and TRBJ1-6; D uncertain. Deletions cut 8 bases from V and 4 bases from J, with 12 bases between. This CDR3 has 13 residues. Germline V gives CDR1 GTSNPN, CDR2 SVGIG (reference sequence). CDR3 in DNA: TGTGCCCGGACGGAGAAATATAATTCACCCCTCCACTTT. This encodes CARTEKYNSPLHF. The full variable domain, its missing parts supplied by reference TRBV30 and TRBJ1-6, is SQTIHQWPATLVQPVGSPLSLECTVEGTSNPNLYWYRQAAGRGLQLLFYSVGIGQISSEVPQNLSASRPQDRQFILSSKKLLLSDSGFYLCARTEKYNSPLHFGNGTRLTVT.

This clonotype was seen many times. In nucleotides, the CDR3 is TGTGCCAGCAGCTCGAGGACGGGAACGAGCACAGATACGCAGTATTTT. Encoded protein: CASSSRTGTSTDTQYF. The gene calls are TRBV5-5 and TRBJ2-3; D may be TRBD2 (5 bases). Per germline, CDR1 SGHKS and CDR2 YYEKEE (reference sequence). Trimming stripped 3 bases from V and 0 bases from J, with 14 bases between. The CDR3 has 16 amino acids.

This clonotype was detected many times. V usage is TRBV6-5 and J usage is TRBJ2-5; D may be TRBD1 or TRBD2 (5 bases each). CDR3 length: 15 residues. With 6 bases removed from V and 7 bases from J, the gap between germline ends came to 21 bases. The germline V gene encodes CDR1 MNHEY and CDR2 SVGAGI. This CDR3 is CASRLRTGAGGTQYF. Here the CDR3 DNA reads TGTGCCAGCAGGCTCCGGACTGGGGCGGGCGGGACCCAGTACTTC.

This clonotype was counted at least ten times. In DNA form, the CDR3 reads TGTGCCAGTAGTATAAAGGCCGGGGAGCTGTTTTTT. This sequence encodes CASSIKAGELFF. The rearrangement links TRBV19 to TRBJ2-2; D is unclear. V lost 2 bases and J 6 bases, leaving 4 bases between the germline ends. CDR3 length equals 12 residues. Germline V gene lookup returns CDR1 LNHDA and CDR2 SQIVND (reference sequence).

This clonotype came up many times. This rearrangement joins TRBV5-5 to TRBJ2-3; 8 nucleotides align to TRBD2. CDR1 is SGHKS, CDR2 YYEKEE, per germline (reference sequence). The junction had 6 bases not matched to a gene; V was cut back by 4 bases and J by 2 bases. The CDR3 is made up of 15 amino acids. CDR3 sequence (DNA): TGTGCCAGCAGCCCCGAGCGGGGGCTCACAGATACGCAGTATTTT. The encoded protein is CASSPERGLTDTQYF.

This clonotype was recorded once. This sequence may be a read error, since a much larger clone differs from it by one base. The chain combines TRBV11-2 with TRBJ2-7, with D tentatively TRBD2 (6 bases). Germline CDR1 SGHAT, CDR2 FQNNGV. Trimming pared 5 bases from V and 6 bases from J, leaving 17 bases between. The CDR3 consists of 14 residues. The CDR3 region has the DNA TGTGCCAGCAGCCCCTGGGCTAGTAGCGGCGAGCAGTACTTC. Translating gives CASSPWASSGEQYF.

This clonotype has a count of ten or more. The CDR3 coding sequence is TGCGCCAGCAGCCCTCAATCAAAAAGTGGAGGGGCTTTCTTT. This encodes CASSPQSKSGGAFF. V is TRBV5-1 and J is TRBJ1-1; the D is unclear. The germline V and J ends were trimmed by 4 bases and 11 bases, with 21 bases remaining between them. CDR1 is SGHRS, CDR2 YFSETQ, per germline. The CDR3 is made up of 14 amino acids.

This clonotype showed up many times. The chain carries TRBV5-1 and TRBJ2-7; TRBD1 aligns across 10 bases. J gave up 5 bases and V 4 bases, and 6 bases lay outside the gene matches. This CDR3 spans 14 amino acids. Germline loops: CDR1 SGHRS, CDR2 YFSETQ. CDR3 loop: CASSPQTGGNEQYV. The CDR3 DNA reads as TGCGCCAGCAGCCCGCAGACAGGGGGCAACGAGCAGTACGTC.

Note on this clonotype: Being one base from a much bigger clone, this may be a read error. This sequence joins TRBV20-1 and TRBJ1-2; D unclear. The CDR3 has 13 amino acids. Germline-derived CDR1 and CDR2 are DFQATT and SNEGSKA (reference sequence). This chain's CDR3 is CCATSGRNYGYTF. As DNA, the CDR3 is TGCTGTGCTACCAGCGGGCGAAACTATGGCTACACCTTC.

This clonotype was seen many times. DNA for the CDR3: TGTGCCACCAGCAGAGACAGGAGCTCCTACGAGCAGTACTTC. Residues: CATSRDRSSYEQYF. The chain couples TRBV15 to TRBJ2-7; D remains ambiguous. The ends were cut back, 0 bases at V and 0 bases at J, with 6 bases in the middle. The length of the CDR3 is 14 residues. Germline-derived CDR1 and CDR2 are LNHNV and YYDKDF (reference sequence).

The J gene is TRBJ2-1, the V gene TRBV20-1, with 9 bases fitting TRBD2. The CDR3 contains 15 residues. Losses at the gene ends were 3 bases for V and 1 base for J; bases not matched to a gene: 4. Germline CDR1 and CDR2: DFQATT and SNEGSKA (reference sequence). DNA for the CDR3: TGCAGTGCTAGGGAGACTAGCGGATCCTACAATGAGCAGTTCTTC. Its translation is CSARETSGSYNEQFF.

This clonotype was recorded at least ten times. V is TRBV20-1 and J is TRBJ2-6; 8 nucleotides align to TRBD1. Trimming removed 5 bases from V and 2 bases from J; junction bases left unmatched: 2. The CDR3 is made up of 14 amino acids. In germline, CDR1 is DFQATT, CDR2 SNEGSKA (reference sequence). CDR3 region: CSAGTGPGANVLTF. DNA of the CDR3: TGCAGTGCTGGGACAGGCCCTGGGGCCAACGTCCTGACTTTC.

This clonotype has at least ten counts. The rearrangement links TRBV12-3 or TRBV12-4 to TRBJ2-7, with unresolved D. The CDR3 covers 12 residues. Trimming took 6 bases from V and 3 from J, leaving 9 bases between them. The CDR3 protein is CASSFGLYEQYF. The CDR3 DNA reads TGTGCCAGCAGCTTCGGGCTCTACGAGCAGTACTTC.

There are many counts of this clonotype. J is TRBJ1-1 and V is TRBV5-1, with 8 bases fitting TRBD1. V trimming: 3 bases; J trimming: 5 bases; junction bases outside the gene matches: 6. The germline CDR1 and CDR2 sequences are SGHRS and YFSETQ. The length of the CDR3 is 14 residues. The CDR3 region has the DNA TGCGCCAGCAGCTGGACAGGGACGGGTACTGAAGCTTTCTTT. This codes for CASSWTGTGTEAFF.

There are a few counts of this clonotype. This CDR3 is CASSSTGAERQHF. The CDR3 DNA sequence: TGTGCCAGCAGTTCCACGGGGGCCGAGCGCCAGCATTTT. V is TRBV28 and J is TRBJ1-5; maybe TRBD1 (6 bases). The CDR3 has 13 amino acids. CDR1 is MDHEN and CDR2 is SYDVKM in the germline V gene. V dropped 4 bases and J dropped 12 bases, with 16 bases sitting between them.

In this sample, this clonotype turned up many times. This sequence joins TRBV4-2 and TRBJ2-3; TRBD2 matches 12 bases. V lost 4 bases to trimming and J lost 4 bases; unmatched junction nucleotides: 3. Germline values: CDR1 LGHNA, CDR2 YNFKEQ. The CDR3 is 15 amino acids. CDR3 in DNA: TGTGCCAGCAGCCGACTAGCGGGAGCCGCAGATACGCAGTATTTT. Amino acids: CASSRLAGAADTQYF.

This clonotype was counted many times. CDR3 DNA: TGTGCCAGCAGTTTAACAGGGACCACTGAAGCTTTCTTT. It codes for CASSLTGTTEAFF. This chain connects TRBV12-3 or TRBV12-4 to TRBJ1-1; D is perhaps TRBD1 (6 bases). This CDR3 is 13 amino acids long. V was cut by 2 bases and J by 4 bases, with 8 bases left in between.

In this sample, this clonotype turned up many times. The chain combines TRBV19 with TRBJ2-7, with 7 bases fitting TRBD2. This CDR3 is built from 14 residues. Germline assignment: CDR1 LNHDA and CDR2 SQIVND (reference sequence). Trimming removed 7 bases from V and 1 base from J; junction bases left unmatched: 7. CDR3 sequence: CASKSYGGSYEQYF. The CDR3 nucleotides read TGTGCCAGTAAATCCTACGGGGGGTCCTACGAGCAGTACTTC.

This clonotype was seen ten or more times. The gene calls are TRBV18 and TRBJ2-3; 10 bases map to TRBD1. The CDR3 length is 15 residues. Trimming removed 2 bases from V and 9 bases from J; junction bases left unmatched: 8. Germline CDR1 is KGHSH and CDR2 is LQKENI. CDR3 coding DNA: TGTGCCAGCTCACCAGCGACAGGGGGCTTCGACACGCAGTATTTT. It codes for CASSPATGGFDTQYF.

The table lists this clonotype with many counts. V usage is TRBV19 and J usage is TRBJ2-1; 10 bases fit TRBD1. Trimming at V came to 7 bases and at J to 5 bases, leaving 5 bases not matched to a gene. Germline V gene sequence: CDR1 LNHDA, CDR2 SQIVND (reference sequence). The CDR3 is 14 amino acids. CDR3 in amino acids: CASTDRGRNNEQFF. CDR3 nucleotides: TGTGCCAGTACCGACAGGGGGCGAAACAATGAGCAGTTCTTC.